The 29 T cell receptor beta chains given below trace back to one sample, sequenced in a study of shared clonotypes between healthy human individuals. Sequenced by immunoSEQ multiplex PCR; TCRdb stores in-frame clones only, minus some. This table has 2 million to 2.5 million clones, around 93% appearing once. The sequenced sample consisted of naive CD4+ T cells from PBMCs. The subset here: CD45RA+ positively selected. These receptors all stem from a man aged 18 to 35 in good health. Some clones in this sample may be carry-over from other donors' samples.

The chain carries TRBV11-2 and TRBJ2-3; 10 nucleotides match TRBD2. V was clipped by 4 bases and J by 6 bases; unmatched bases: 13. CDR1 and CDR2 (germline): SGHAT, FQNNGV. The CDR3 length is 17 residues. The CDR3 nucleotides are TGTGCCAGCAGCTCTTATCGGTCTAGCGGGAGTGGGGATACGCAGTATTTT. It translates to CASSSYRSSGSGDTQYF.

This rearrangement joins TRBV10-2 to TRBJ2-7, with D possibly being TRBD1 (5 bases). This CDR3 region has 13 residues. Germline V CDR1 and CDR2: WSHSY, SAAADI. The ends were cut back, 4 bases at V and 2 bases at J, with 9 bases in the middle. The CDR3 DNA sequence: TGCGCCAGCAGTGTACAGGATCCCTACGAGCAGTACTTC. The encoded protein is CASSVQDPYEQYF.

This clone occurred a few times. The J gene is TRBJ2-2, the V gene TRBV11-2; tentatively, D is TRBD2 (6 bases). V was pared by 7 bases and J by 4 bases, with 13 bases between. Per germline, CDR1 SGHAT and CDR2 FQNNGV. The CDR3 has 14 residues. DNA for the CDR3: TGTGCCAGCATGCTCAGGGAGGCCACCGGGGAGCTGTTTTTT. Its translation is CASMLREATGELFF.

This clone was seen only once. The chain carries TRBV30 and TRBJ2-1, with a possible D match to TRBD2 (6 bases). From germline, CDR1 is GTSNPN and CDR2 SVGIG (reference sequence). This CDR3 comprises 13 residues. With 7 bases removed from V and 4 bases from J, the gap between germline ends came to 14 bases. The CDR3, as DNA: TGTGCCTATGCTAGCGAAAGGTACAATGAGCAGTTCTTC. It codes for CAYASERYNEQFF.

This chain uses TRBV5-1 with TRBJ2-3; D might be TRBD2 (6 bases). Germline loops: CDR1 SGHRS, CDR2 YFSETQ. The CDR3 length is 15 residues. With 6 bases removed from V and 2 bases from J, the gap between germline ends came to 16 bases. CDR3 DNA: TGCGCCAGCAAGGAGGGCTCGATACCCACAGATACGCAGTATTTT. It yields the protein CASKEGSIPTDTQYF.

This chain uses TRBV2 with TRBJ2-7; maybe TRBD2 (5 bases). Trimming took off 6 bases at V and 2 bases at J, with 14 bases between the two ends. CDR1 and CDR2 (germline): SNHLY, FYNNEI. This CDR3 contains 14 residues. The CDR3 DNA sequence: TGTGCCAGCAGCATCCAGGAGGTCGCCTACGAGCAGTACTTC. Protein: CASSIQEVAYEQYF. Full variable domain (outside the CDR3, taken from reference TRBV2 and TRBJ2-7): EPEVTQTPSHQVTQMGQEVILRCVPISNHLYFYWYRQILGQKVEFLVSFYNNEISEKSEIFDDQFSVERPDGSNFTLKIRSTKLEDSAMYFCASSIQEVAYEQYFGPGTRLTVT.

V gene TRBV18 combines with J gene TRBJ2-7; D is ambiguous. This CDR3 is built from 12 residues. V dropped 3 bases and J dropped 5 bases, with 8 bases sitting between them. Germline values: CDR1 KGHSH, CDR2 LQKENI. CDR3 amino acids: CASSPQRDEQYF. CDR3 in DNA: TGTGCCAGCTCACCTCAAAGGGACGAGCAGTACTTC. Looking up the rest from reference TRBV18 and TRBJ2-7 gives the full variable domain: NAGVMQNPRHLVRRRGQEARLRCSPMKGHSHVYWYRQLPEEGLKFMVYLQKENIIDESGMPKERFSAEFPKEGPSILRIQQVVRGDSAAYFCASSPQRDEQYFGPGTRLTVT.

V is TRBV5-1 and J is TRBJ2-2; D is perhaps TRBD1 (6 bases). With 4 bases removed from V and 7 bases from J, the gap between germline ends came to 11 bases. Germline CDR1 reads SGHRS; CDR2 reads YFSETQ. CDR3 size: 13 residues. The CDR3 loop is CASSPRTDGELFF. The CDR3 DNA is TGCGCCAGCAGCCCAAGGACAGACGGGGAGCTGTTTTTT.

The V and J genes are TRBV7-9 and TRBJ2-1; D remains unclear. There are 11 residues in the CDR3. CDR1 SEHNR and CDR2 FQNEAQ come from the germline V gene (reference sequence). The V end lost 0 bases, the J end lost 13 bases, and 7 bases lay between the germline ends. The CDR3 loop reads CASSLARHQFF. The CDR3 DNA reads TGTGCCAGCAGCTTAGCGAGACACCAGTTCTTC.

The chain joins TRBV9 to TRBJ1-1, with TRBD1 matching over 8 bases. In germline, CDR1 is SGDLS, CDR2 YYNGEE. The CDR3 runs 13 residues. Unmatched junction bases numbered 8, after V lost 3 bases and J lost 10 bases. CDR3 DNA sequence: TGTGCCAGCAGCGCCCTGCAGGGGGCTGGAGCTTTCTTT. Translated: CASSALQGAGAFF.

The J gene is TRBJ1-3, the V gene TRBV5-1; D is ambiguous. From germline, CDR1 is SGHRS and CDR2 YFSETQ. CDR3 size: 13 residues. Trimming left V 7 bases short and J 0 bases short, with 8 bases between. CDR3 DNA sequence: TGCGCCAGCCGCAGAGACTCTGGAAACACCATATATTTT. Protein: CASRRDSGNTIYF.

Of note for this clone: This CDR3 is also generated by other DNA sequences in the sample. This chain links TRBV29-1 with TRBJ2-5, with TRBD2 matching 7 bases. CDR3 size: 12 residues. Per germline, CDR1 SQVTM and CDR2 ANQGSEA. J gave up 4 bases and V 4 bases, and 3 bases lay outside the gene matches. The CDR3 is CSVVPGGETQYF. The CDR3 nucleotides are TGCAGCGTTGTCCCGGGAGGAGAGACCCAGTACTTC.

The chain combines TRBV7-9 with TRBJ2-7; D unclear. The germline V and J ends were trimmed by 4 bases and 5 bases, with 18 bases remaining between them. The length of the CDR3 is 15 residues. Germline CDR1 and CDR2: SEHNR and FQNEAQ (reference sequence). The CDR3 reads CASSSHSPYNDEQYF. The CDR3, as DNA: TGTGCCAGCAGCTCTCACAGCCCCTACAATGACGAGCAGTACTTC.

This clone appeared once. V usage is TRBV19 and J usage is TRBJ2-1; TRBD1 aligns across 9 bases. Germline-derived CDR1 and CDR2 are LNHDA and SQIVND (reference sequence). After removal of 4 bases from V and 2 bases from J, the junction contained 3 bases not matched to a gene. This CDR3 spans 15 amino acids. The CDR3 DNA reads TGTGCCAGTAGTAGGACAGGGGACACCTACAATGAGCAGTTCTTC. Its translation: CASSRTGDTYNEQFF.

The genes are TRBV9 and TRBJ2-3; D is unclear. The germline V gene encodes CDR1 SGDLS and CDR2 YYNGEE. V lost 0 bases and J 1 base, leaving 12 bases between the germline ends. This CDR3 is 16 amino acids long. The CDR3 DNA follows: TGTGCCAGCAGCGTAGGAGCAGGCCTCGGCACAGATACGCAGTATTTT. Amino acid sequence: CASSVGAGLGTDTQYF.

The chain links TRBV6-5 to TRBJ2-7; 8 positions agree with TRBD1. CDR1 is MNHEY, CDR2 SVGAGI, per germline. The CDR3 has 13 amino acids. The V segment lost 6 bases and the J segment 3 bases; nucleotides outside the gene matches: 4. The CDR3 region is CASRTGQDYEQYF. The CDR3 region has the DNA TGTGCCAGCAGGACGGGACAGGACTACGAGCAGTACTTC.

Note on this clone: The same CDR3 arises from other DNA sequences in this sample as well. The chain couples TRBV6-1 to TRBJ1-5; no clear D gene. CDR3 size: 11 residues. The V and J ends lost 3 bases and 6 bases respectively, with 3 bases between them. CDR1 is MNHNS, CDR2 SASEGT, per germline. CDR3 in amino acids: CASSEVQPQHF. The CDR3 DNA is TGTGCCAGCAGTGAGGTTCAGCCCCAGCATTTT.

This clone came up once. The rearrangement joins TRBV19 to TRBJ1-1; TRBD1 is a possible D gene (6 bases). V dropped 7 bases and J dropped 5 bases, with 20 bases sitting between them. Germline assignment: CDR1 LNHDA and CDR2 SQIVND (reference sequence). The CDR3 runs 15 residues. In nucleotides, the CDR3 is TGTGCCAGTACCGTAATTGCCGGGGGCCGAACTGAAGCTTTCTTT. Protein: CASTVIAGGRTEAFF. The whole variable domain, remainder taken from reference TRBV19 and TRBJ1-1, is DGGITQSPKYLFRKEGQNVTLSCEQNLNHDAMYWYRQDPGQGLRLIYYSQIVNDFQKGDIAEGYSVSREKKESFPLTVTSAQKNPTAFYLCASTVIAGGRTEAFFGQGTRLTVV.

This clone occurred a few times. V is TRBV7-2 and J is TRBJ1-5, with D possibly TRBD1 on 5 matching bases. Trimming left V 5 bases short and J 4 bases short, with 15 bases between. This CDR3 comprises 15 residues. The germline V gene has CDR1 SGHTA and CDR2 FQGNSA. The CDR3 DNA sequence: TGTGCCAGCAGCGGGGGACCTCAGCCAAATCAGCCCCAGCATTTT. Translated: CASSGGPQPNQPQHF.

This chain links TRBV28 with TRBJ1-5; D is unclear. Germline V CDR1 and CDR2: MDHEN, SYDVKM. V lost 2 bases to trimming and J lost 0 bases, with 8 bases between them. The CDR3 covers 15 residues. The CDR3 DNA reads TGTGCCAGCAGTTTACCCACTTATAGCAATCAGCCCCAGCATTTT. Protein sequence: CASSLPTYSNQPQHF.

The V call is TRBV12-2, the J call TRBJ1-5. TRBV12-2 counts as a pseudogene. The CDR3 loop spans 18 amino acids. This CDR3 is CASRSPAGLDACNQPQHF. Here the CDR3 DNA reads TGTGCAAGTCGCTCTCCAGCGGGCCTAGACGCCTGCAATCAGCCCCAGCATTTT.

The CDR3 protein is CASSLVSQETQYF. CDR3 nucleotides: TGTGCCAGCAGCTTAGTTTCCCAAGAGACCCAGTACTTC. The chain carries TRBV7-9 and TRBJ2-5, with D unclear. CDR1 SEHNR and CDR2 FQNEAQ come from the germline V gene (reference sequence). The V end lost 1 base, the J end lost 1 base, and 4 bases lay between the germline ends. This CDR3 is 13 amino acids long.

Regarding this clone: Other DNA sequences from this sample encode an identical CDR3 as well. The gene calls are TRBV29-1 and TRBJ2-7; D is uncertain. This CDR3 spans 12 amino acids. Germline lookup yields CDR1 SQVTM and CDR2 ANQGSEA. Deletions cut 4 bases from V and 1 base from J, with 8 bases between. The DNA for the CDR3 is TGCAGCGTTGGATCCGCTTCCTACGAGCAGTACTTC. Amino acids: CSVGSASYEQYF.

The chain is built from TRBV6-5 and TRBJ2-7, with D possibly matching TRBD1 (6 bases). The CDR3 has 13 amino acids. The germline V gene has CDR1 MNHEY and CDR2 SVGAGI. With 4 bases removed from V and 2 bases from J, the gap between germline ends came to 9 bases. The CDR3 reads CASSFGQTYEQYF. In DNA form, the CDR3 reads TGTGCCAGCAGTTTCGGACAGACCTACGAGCAGTACTTC.

The gene calls are TRBV7-2 and TRBJ2-1, with a possible D match to TRBD1 (5 bases). The length of the CDR3 is 16 residues. CDR1 and CDR2 from the germline V gene are SGHTA and FQGNSA. V lost 5 bases, J lost 0 bases, and 14 bases lay in between. CDR3 region: CASSRDRASSYNEQFF. Written as DNA, the CDR3 is TGTGCCAGCAGCCGCGACAGAGCGAGCTCCTACAATGAGCAGTTCTTC.

This clone has a handful of counts. The sample carries other DNA sequences with the same CDR3. The V and J genes are TRBV2 and TRBJ2-7, with 10 bases fitting TRBD2. Losses at the gene ends were 0 bases for V and 4 bases for J; bases not matched to a gene: 0. CDR1 SNHLY and CDR2 FYNNEI come from the germline V gene. This CDR3 has 14 amino acids. The CDR3 here is CASSEALAGYEQYF. CDR3 coding DNA: TGTGCCAGCAGTGAAGCACTAGCGGGATACGAGCAGTACTTC.

V gene TRBV2 combines with J gene TRBJ2-7; 10 bases align to TRBD1. V shed 5 bases and J 6 bases; nucleotides not matched to a gene: 7. This CDR3 contains 14 residues. Germline CDR1 SNHLY, CDR2 FYNNEI. The CDR3 DNA follows: TGTGCCAGCAGTTTGACGGGACAGGGGAGCGAGCAGTACTTC. Amino acid sequence: CASSLTGQGSEQYF. Full variable domain (remainder filled in from reference TRBV2 and TRBJ2-7): EPEVTQTPSHQVTQMGQEVILRCVPISNHLYFYWYRQILGQKVEFLVSFYNNEISEKSEIFDDQFSVERPDGSNFTLKIRSTKLEDSAMYFCASSLTGQGSEQYFGPGTRLTVT.

The chain joins TRBV15 to TRBJ2-3, with TRBD2 identical over 14 bases. This CDR3 comprises 18 residues. Germline trimming cut 0 bases from V and 0 bases from J; bases unmatched to any gene: 2. The germline CDR1 and CDR2 sequences are LNHNV and YYDKDF (reference sequence). The CDR3 spells CATSRDGTSGRSTDTQYF. The CDR3 coding sequence is TGTGCCACCAGCAGAGATGGGACTAGCGGGAGAAGCACAGATACGCAGTATTTT.

The gene calls are TRBV19 and TRBJ2-7; weak D call: TRBD2 (6 bases). CDR1 is LNHDA, CDR2 SQIVND, per germline (reference sequence). The CDR3 is 15 residues long. V lost 5 bases to trimming and J lost 2 bases, with 16 bases between them. The CDR3 reads CASSLRDGWTYEQYF. CDR3 sequence (DNA): TGTGCCAGTAGTCTGCGGGACGGATGGACCTACGAGCAGTACTTC. Variable domain in full (rest from reference TRBV19 and TRBJ2-7): DGGITQSPKYLFRKEGQNVTLSCEQNLNHDAMYWYRQDPGQGLRLIYYSQIVNDFQKGDIAEGYSVSREKKESFPLTVTSAQKNPTAFYLCASSLRDGWTYEQYFGPGTRLTVT.